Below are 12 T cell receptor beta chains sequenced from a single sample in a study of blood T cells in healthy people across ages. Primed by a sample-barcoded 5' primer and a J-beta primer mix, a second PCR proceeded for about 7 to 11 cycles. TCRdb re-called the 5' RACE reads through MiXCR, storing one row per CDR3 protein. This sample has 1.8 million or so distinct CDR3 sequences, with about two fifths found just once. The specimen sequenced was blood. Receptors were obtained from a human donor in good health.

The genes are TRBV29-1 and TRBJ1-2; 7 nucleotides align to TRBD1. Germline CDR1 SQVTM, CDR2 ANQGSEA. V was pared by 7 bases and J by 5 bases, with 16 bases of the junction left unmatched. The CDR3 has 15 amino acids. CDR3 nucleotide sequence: TGCAGCGCCGTATCTCGGGACAGTCGACCTTATGGCTACACCTTC. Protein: CSAVSRDSRPYGYTF.

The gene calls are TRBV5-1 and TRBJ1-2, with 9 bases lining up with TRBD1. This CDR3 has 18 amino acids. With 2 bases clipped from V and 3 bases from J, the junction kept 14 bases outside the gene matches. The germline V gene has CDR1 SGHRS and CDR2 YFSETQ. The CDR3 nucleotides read TGCGCCAGCAGCTTCGGCCCATCGGGACAGGGTATCGACTATGGCTACACCTTC. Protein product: CASSFGPSGQGIDYGYTF.

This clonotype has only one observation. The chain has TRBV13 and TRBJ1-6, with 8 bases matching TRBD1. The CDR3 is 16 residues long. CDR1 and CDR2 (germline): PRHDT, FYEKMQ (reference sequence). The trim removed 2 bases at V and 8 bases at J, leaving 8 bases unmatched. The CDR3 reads CASSLLQGVRDSPLHF. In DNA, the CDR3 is TGTGCCAGCAGCTTACTACAGGGGGTAAGGGATTCACCCCTCCACTTT.

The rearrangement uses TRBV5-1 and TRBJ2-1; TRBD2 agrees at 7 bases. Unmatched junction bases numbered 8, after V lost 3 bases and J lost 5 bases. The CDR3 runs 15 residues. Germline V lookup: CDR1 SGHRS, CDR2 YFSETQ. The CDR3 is CASSYLGGENNEQFF. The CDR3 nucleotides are TGCGCCAGCAGCTACTTGGGGGGGGAGAACAATGAGCAGTTCTTC.

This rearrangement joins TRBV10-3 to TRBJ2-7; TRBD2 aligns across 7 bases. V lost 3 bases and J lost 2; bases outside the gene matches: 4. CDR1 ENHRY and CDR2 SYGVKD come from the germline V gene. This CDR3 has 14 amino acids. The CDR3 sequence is CAISEGGTTYEQYF. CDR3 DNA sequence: TGTGCCATCAGTGAAGGAGGGACTACCTACGAGCAGTACTTC.

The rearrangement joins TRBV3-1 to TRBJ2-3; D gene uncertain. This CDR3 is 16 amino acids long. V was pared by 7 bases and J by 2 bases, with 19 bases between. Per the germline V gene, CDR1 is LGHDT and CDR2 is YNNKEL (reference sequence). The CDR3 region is CASTTNVRIPTDTQYF. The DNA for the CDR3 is TGTGCCAGCACCACAAACGTGAGAATACCCACAGATACGCAGTATTTT.

The DNA of the CDR3 is TGTGCCAGCACCCTATCCCGTAATCGTGGTGGCTACACCTTC. Translation: CASTLSRNRGGYTF. The V and J genes are TRBV28 and TRBJ1-2; D remains unclear. The CDR3 runs to 14 residues. Trimming took off 7 bases at V and 7 bases at J, with 19 bases between the two ends. Looked up from germline, CDR1 is MDHEN and CDR2 is SYDVKM.

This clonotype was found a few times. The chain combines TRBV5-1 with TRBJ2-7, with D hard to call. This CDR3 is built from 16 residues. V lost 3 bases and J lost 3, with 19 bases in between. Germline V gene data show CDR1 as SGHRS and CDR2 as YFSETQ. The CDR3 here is CASSYAGDASFYEQYF. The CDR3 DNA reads TGCGCCAGCAGCTATGCCGGAGACGCCTCTTTCTACGAGCAGTACTTC.

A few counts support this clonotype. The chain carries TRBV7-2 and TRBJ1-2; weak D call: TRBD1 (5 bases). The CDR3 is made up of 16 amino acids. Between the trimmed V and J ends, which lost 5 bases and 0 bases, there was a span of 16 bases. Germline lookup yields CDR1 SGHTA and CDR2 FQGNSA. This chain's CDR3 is CASSHSGRNPNYGYTF. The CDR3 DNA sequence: TGTGCCAGCAGCCACTCGGGACGGAATCCTAACTATGGCTACACCTTC.

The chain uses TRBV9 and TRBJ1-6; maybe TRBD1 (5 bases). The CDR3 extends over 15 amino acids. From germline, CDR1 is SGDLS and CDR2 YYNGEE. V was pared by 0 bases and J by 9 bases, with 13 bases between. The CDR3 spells CASSVGSGLGSPLHF. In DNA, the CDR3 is TGTGCCAGCAGCGTAGGGTCGGGACTTGGTTCACCCCTCCACTTT.

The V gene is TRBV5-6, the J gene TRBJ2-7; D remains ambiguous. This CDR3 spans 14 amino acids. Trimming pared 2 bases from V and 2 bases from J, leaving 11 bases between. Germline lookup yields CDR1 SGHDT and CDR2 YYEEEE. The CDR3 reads CASSFTDKPYEQYF. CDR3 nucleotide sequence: TGTGCCAGCAGCTTCACTGACAAGCCCTACGAGCAGTACTTC.

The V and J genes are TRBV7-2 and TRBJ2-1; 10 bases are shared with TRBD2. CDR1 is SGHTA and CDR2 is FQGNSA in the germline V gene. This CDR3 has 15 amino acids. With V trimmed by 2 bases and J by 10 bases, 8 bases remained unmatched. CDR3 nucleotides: TGTGCCAGCAGCTTATCTAGCGGGGGTCCGGGAGAGCAGTTCTTC. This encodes CASSLSSGGPGEQFF. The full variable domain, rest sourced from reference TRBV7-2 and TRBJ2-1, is GAGVSQSPSNKVTEKGKDVELRCDPISGHTALYWYRQSLGQGLEFLIYFQGNSAPDKSGLPSDRFSAERTGGSVSTLTIQRTQQEDSAVYLCASSLSSGGPGEQFFGPGTRLTVL.